The table lists the clone carrying this TCR beta chain with many counts. The antigen is unknown. This entry comes from a study of neurological immune-mediated disorders. Overall study context: In a group of roughly 35 multiple sclerosis patients, approximately 30 had the relapsing-remitting type and 3 had the secondary progressive type.

A 10-nucleotide random UMI tagged transcripts in template-switch 5'RACE cDNA synthesis. TCRdb processed the 5' RACE reads anew with MiXCR; each CDR3 protein has one entry. The sample comprises around 58,000 distinct CDR3 sequences, 3% to 4% of which are singletons, and approximately 7.1% rests with the top ten. V lost 6 bases to trimming and J lost 10 bases, with 10 bases between them. The CDR3 is 12 amino acids. Findings of the study overall: Sharing of CDR3 amino acid sequences among expanded clones across subjects was absent, suggesting private repertoires in all groups. The study phylogenetically grouped the repertoires of 18 of 34 multiple sclerosis patients into one related-CDR3 cluster, a possible signature.

The specimen sequenced was PBMCs. This receptor was identified in a woman aged 60-70 years with multiple sclerosis. The chain combines TRBV12-3 or TRBV12-4 with TRBJ1-6; no clear D gene. CDR3 DNA sequence: TGTGCCAGCAGCCCCGTCGGGTCACCCCTCCACTTT. Translation gives CASSPVGSPLHF.